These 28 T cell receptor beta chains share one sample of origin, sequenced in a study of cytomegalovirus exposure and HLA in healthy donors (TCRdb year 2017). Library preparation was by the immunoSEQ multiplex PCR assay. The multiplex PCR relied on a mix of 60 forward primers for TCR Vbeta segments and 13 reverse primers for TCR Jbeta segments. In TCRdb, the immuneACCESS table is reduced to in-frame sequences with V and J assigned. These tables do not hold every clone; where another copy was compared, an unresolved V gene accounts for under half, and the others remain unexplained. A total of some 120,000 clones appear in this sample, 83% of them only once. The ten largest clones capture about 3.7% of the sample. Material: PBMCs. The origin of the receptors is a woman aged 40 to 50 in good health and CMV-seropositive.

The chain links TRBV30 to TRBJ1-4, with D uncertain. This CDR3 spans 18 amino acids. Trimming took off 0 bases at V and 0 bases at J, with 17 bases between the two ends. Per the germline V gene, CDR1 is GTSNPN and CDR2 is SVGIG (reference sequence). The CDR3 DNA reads TGTGCCTGGAGTGTACTAGGTCTGGGTACATCAACTAATGAAAAACTGTTTTTT. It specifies CAWSVLGLGTSTNEKLFF.

Written as DNA, the CDR3 is TGTGCCAGCAGTGAACGAACTGTTTACAGGACAGGGGGCGGGTACGAGCAGTACTTC. The encoded protein is CASSERTVYRTGGGYEQYF. This rearrangement joins TRBV2 to TRBJ2-7; 11 nucleotides agree with TRBD1. J lost 4 bases, V lost 2 bases, and 16 bases had no gene match. Germline values: CDR1 SNHLY, CDR2 FYNNEI. The CDR3 extends over 19 amino acids.

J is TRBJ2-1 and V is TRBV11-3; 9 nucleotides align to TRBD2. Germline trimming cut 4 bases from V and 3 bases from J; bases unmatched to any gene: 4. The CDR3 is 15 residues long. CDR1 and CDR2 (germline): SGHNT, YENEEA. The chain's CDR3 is CASSYLAGVYNEQFF. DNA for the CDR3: TGTGCCAGCAGCTACTTAGCGGGGGTCTACAATGAGCAGTTCTTC.

Written as DNA, the CDR3 is TGTGCCTGCCAGAGGGACTTCAAAGAGACCCAGTACTTC. It specifies CACQRDFKETQYF. The chain is built from TRBV30 and TRBJ2-5; weak D call: TRBD2 (6 bases). The CDR3 is 13 amino acids. V was pared by 6 bases and J by 3 bases, with 14 bases between. From germline, CDR1 is GTSNPN and CDR2 SVGIG (reference sequence).

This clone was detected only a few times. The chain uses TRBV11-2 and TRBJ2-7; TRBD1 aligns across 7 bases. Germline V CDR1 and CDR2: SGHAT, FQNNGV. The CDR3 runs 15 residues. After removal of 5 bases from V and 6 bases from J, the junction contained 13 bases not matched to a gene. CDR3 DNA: TGTGCCAGCAGCCAAGGCCCGACAGGGAGCAGCGAGCAGTACTTC. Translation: CASSQGPTGSSEQYF.

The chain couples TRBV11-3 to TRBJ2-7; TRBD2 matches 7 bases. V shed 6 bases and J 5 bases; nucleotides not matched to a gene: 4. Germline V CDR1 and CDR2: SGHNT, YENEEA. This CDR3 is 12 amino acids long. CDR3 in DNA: TGTGCCAGCAGGAGACGGGGGGACGAGCAGTACTTC. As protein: CASRRRGDEQYF.

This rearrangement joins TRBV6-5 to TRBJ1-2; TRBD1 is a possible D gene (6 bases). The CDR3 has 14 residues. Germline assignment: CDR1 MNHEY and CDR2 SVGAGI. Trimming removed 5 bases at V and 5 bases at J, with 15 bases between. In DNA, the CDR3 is TGTGCCAGCAGTCGCCTCCGACAGGATTATGGCTACACCTTC. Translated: CASSRLRQDYGYTF.

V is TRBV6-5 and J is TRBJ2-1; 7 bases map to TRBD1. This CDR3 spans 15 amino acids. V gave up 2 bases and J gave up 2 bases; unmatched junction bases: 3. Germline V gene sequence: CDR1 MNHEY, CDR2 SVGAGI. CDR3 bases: TGTGCCAGCAGTTACGGGGACAGCGCCTACAATGAGCAGTTCTTC. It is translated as CASSYGDSAYNEQFF.

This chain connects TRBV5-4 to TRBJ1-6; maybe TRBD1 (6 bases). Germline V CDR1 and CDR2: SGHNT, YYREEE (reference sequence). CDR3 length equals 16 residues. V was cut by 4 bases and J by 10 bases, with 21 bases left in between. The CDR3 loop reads CASSLVGAMAGSPLHF. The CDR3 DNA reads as TGTGCCAGCAGCCTGGTGGGGGCCATGGCTGGATCACCCCTCCACTTT. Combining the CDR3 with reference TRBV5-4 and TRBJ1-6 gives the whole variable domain ETGVTQSPTHLIKTRGQQVTLRCSSQSGHNTVSWYQQALGQGPQFIFQYYREEENGRGNFPPRFSGLQFPNYSSELNVNALELDDSALYLCASSLVGAMAGSPLHFGNGTRLTVT.

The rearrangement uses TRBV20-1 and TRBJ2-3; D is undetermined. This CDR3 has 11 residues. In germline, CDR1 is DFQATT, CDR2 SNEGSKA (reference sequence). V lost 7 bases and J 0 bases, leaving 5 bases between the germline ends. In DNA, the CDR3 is TGCAGTGGCGAGAGCACAGATACGCAGTATTTT. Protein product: CSGESTDTQYF.

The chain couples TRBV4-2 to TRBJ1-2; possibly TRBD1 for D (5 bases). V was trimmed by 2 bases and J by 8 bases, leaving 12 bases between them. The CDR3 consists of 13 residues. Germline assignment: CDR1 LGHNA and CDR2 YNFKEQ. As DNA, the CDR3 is TGTGCCAGCAGCCAACCGGGGGAGGAGGGCTACACCTTC. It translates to CASSQPGEEGYTF.

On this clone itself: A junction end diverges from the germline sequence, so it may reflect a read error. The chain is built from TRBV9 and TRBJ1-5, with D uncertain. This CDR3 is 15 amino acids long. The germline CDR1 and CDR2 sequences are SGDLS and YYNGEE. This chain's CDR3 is CAGSVGGSGNQPQHF. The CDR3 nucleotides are TGTGCCGGCAGCGTAGGCGGGAGCGGCAATCAGCCCCAGCATTTT.

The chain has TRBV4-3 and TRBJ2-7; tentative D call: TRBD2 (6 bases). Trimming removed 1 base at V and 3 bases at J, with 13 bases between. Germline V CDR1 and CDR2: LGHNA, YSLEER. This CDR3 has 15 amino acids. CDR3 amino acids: CASSQGRDLFYEQYF. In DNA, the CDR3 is TGCGCCAGCAGCCAAGGAAGGGACTTATTCTACGAGCAGTACTTC.

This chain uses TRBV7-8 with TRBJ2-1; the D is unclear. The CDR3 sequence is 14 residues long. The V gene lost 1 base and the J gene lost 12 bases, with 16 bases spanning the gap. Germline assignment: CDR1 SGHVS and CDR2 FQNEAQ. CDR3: CASSLVNLARRQFF. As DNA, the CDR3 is TGTGCCAGCAGCTTAGTTAATCTGGCTCGTCGGCAGTTCTTC.

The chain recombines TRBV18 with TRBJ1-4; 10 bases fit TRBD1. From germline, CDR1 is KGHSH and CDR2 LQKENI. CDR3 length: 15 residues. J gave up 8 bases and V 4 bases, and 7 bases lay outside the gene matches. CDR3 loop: CASSLGTGDGEKLFF. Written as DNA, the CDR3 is TGTGCCAGCTCACTCGGGACAGGGGATGGAGAAAAACTGTTTTTT.

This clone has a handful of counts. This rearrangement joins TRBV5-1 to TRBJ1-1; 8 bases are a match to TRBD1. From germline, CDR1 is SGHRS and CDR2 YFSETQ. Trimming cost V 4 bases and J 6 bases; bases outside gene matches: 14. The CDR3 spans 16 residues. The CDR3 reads CASSTTGASKVSEAFF. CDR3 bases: TGCGCCAGCAGCACGACAGGGGCCTCCAAGGTGTCTGAAGCTTTCTTT.

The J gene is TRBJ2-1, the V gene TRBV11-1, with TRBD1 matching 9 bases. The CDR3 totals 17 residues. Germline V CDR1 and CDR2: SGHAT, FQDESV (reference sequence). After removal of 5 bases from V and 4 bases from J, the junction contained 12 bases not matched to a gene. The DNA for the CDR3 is TGTGCCAGCAGCCCCGGGCGGTTGGGGACAGGGTACAATGAGCAGTTCTTC. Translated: CASSPGRLGTGYNEQFF.

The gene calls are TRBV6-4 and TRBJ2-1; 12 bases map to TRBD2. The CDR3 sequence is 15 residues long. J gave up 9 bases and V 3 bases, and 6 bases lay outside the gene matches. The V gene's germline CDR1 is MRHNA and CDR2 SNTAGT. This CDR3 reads CASSETSGSSVEQFF. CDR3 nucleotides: TGTGCCAGCAGTGAGACTAGCGGGAGCTCGGTTGAGCAGTTCTTC.

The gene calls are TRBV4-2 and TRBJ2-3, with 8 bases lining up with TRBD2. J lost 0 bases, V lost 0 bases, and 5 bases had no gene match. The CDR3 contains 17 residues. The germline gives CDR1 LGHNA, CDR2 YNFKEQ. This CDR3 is CASSQDLAGSSTDTQYF. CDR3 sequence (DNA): TGTGCCAGCAGCCAAGATCTAGCGGGCTCTAGCACAGATACGCAGTATTTT.

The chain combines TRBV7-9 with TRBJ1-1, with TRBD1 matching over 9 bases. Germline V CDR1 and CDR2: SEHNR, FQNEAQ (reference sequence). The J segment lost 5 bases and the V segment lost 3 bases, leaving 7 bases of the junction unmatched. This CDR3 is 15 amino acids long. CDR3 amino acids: CASSLRTGVQTEAFF. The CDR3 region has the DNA TGTGCCAGCAGCTTGAGGACAGGGGTTCAGACTGAAGCTTTCTTT. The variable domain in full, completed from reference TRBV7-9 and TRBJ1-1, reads DTGVSQNPRHKITKRGQNVTFRCDPISEHNRLYWYRQTLGQGPEFLTYFQNEAQLEKSRLLSDRFSAERPKGSFSTLEIQRTEQGDSAMYLCASSLRTGVQTEAFFGQGTRLTVV.

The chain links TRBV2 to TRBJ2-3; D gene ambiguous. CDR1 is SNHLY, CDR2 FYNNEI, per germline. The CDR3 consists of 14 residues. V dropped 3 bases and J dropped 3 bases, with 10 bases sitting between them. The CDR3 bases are TGTGCCAGCAGTGAGTTGTCGAGTACAGATACGCAGTATTTT. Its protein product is CASSELSSTDTQYF.

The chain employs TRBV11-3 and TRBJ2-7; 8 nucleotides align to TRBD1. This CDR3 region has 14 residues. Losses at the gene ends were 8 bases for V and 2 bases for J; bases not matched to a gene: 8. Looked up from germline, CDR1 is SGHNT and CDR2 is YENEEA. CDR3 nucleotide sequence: TGTGCCAGCCTAGGACAGGGATCAACCTACGAGCAGTACTTC. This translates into CASLGQGSTYEQYF.

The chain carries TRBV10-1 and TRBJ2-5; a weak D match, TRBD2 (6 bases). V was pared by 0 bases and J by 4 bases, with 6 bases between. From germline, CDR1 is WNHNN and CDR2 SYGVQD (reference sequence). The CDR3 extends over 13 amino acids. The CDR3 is CASSESRGETQYF. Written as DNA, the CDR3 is TGCGCCAGCAGTGAGTCGCGGGGAGAGACCCAGTACTTC.

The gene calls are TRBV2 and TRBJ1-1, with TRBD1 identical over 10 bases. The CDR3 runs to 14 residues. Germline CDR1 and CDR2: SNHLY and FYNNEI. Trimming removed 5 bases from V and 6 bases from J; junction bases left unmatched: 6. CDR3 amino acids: CASSTGTGVSEAFF. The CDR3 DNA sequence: TGTGCCAGCAGTACCGGGACAGGGGTTTCTGAAGCTTTCTTT.

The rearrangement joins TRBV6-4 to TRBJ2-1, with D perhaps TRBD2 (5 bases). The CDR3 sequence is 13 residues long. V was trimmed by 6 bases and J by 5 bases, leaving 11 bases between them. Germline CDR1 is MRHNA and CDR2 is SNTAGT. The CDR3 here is CASSPAENNEQFF. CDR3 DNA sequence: TGTGCCAGCAGCCCAGCGGAGAACAATGAGCAGTTCTTC.

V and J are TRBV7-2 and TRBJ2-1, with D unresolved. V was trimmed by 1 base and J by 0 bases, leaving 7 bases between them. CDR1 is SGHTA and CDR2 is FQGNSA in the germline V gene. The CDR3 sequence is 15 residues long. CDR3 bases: TGTGCCAGCAGCTTAGACTACCCCTCCTACAATGAGCAGTTCTTC. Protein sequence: CASSLDYPSYNEQFF.

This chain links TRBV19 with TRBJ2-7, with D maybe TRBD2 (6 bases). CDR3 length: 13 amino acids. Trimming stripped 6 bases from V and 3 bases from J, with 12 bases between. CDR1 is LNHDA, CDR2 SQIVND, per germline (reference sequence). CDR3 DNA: TGTGCCAGTAGCCCGGAGGGAGACTACGAGCAGTACTTC. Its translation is CASSPEGDYEQYF.

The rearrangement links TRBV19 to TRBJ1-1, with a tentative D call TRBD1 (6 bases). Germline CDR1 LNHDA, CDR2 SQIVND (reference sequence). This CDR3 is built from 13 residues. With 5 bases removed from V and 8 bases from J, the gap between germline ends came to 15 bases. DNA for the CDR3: TGTGCCAGTAGTGCTTACAGGGTATCGGAAGCTTTCTTT. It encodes CASSAYRVSEAFF.